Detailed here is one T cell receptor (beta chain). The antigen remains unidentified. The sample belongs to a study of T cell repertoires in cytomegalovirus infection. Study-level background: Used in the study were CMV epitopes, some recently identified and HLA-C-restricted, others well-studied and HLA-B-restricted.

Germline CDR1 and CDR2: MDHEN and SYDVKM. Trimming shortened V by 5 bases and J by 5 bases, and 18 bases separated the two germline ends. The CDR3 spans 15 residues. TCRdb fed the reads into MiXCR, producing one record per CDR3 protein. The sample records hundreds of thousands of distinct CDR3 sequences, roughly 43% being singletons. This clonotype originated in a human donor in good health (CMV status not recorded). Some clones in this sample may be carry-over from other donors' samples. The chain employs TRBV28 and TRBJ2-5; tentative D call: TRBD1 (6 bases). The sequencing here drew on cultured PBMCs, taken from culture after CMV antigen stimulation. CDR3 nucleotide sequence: TGTGCCAGCAGTGACCAGAGGACAGTCATGGAGACCCAGTACTTC. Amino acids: CASSDQRTVMETQYF.